These 19 T cell receptor beta chains share one sample of origin, sequenced in a study of cytomegalovirus exposure and HLA in healthy donors. The PCR was carried out with 60 Vbeta primers and 13 Jbeta primers. Data came from immunoSEQ multiplex PCR; TCRdb stores just in-frame clones and leaves some out. This specimen shows around 37,000 clones; the ten leading clones hold roughly 6.4%. Source material: PBMCs. The receptor set was obtained from a human donor in good health.

This rearrangement joins TRBV7-9 to TRBJ1-6; TRBD1 might be the D (6 bases). The CDR3 length is 14 residues. V was trimmed by 6 bases and J by 6 bases, leaving 12 bases between them. Germline CDR1 SEHNR, CDR2 FQNEAQ (reference sequence). The CDR3: CASRPDSINSPLHF. CDR3 sequence (DNA): TGTGCCAGCAGGCCGGACAGCATTAATTCACCCCTCCACTTT.

This chain uses TRBV6-5 with TRBJ1-3; D perhaps matches TRBD1 (6 bases). Germline V gene data show CDR1 as MNHEY and CDR2 as SVGAGI. V lost 2 bases to trimming and J lost 0 bases, with 8 bases between them. There are 15 residues in the CDR3. The CDR3 DNA reads as TGTGCCAGCAGTTACGACAGGTTCTCTGGAAACACCATATATTTT. Protein sequence: CASSYDRFSGNTIYF.

The rearrangement uses TRBV6-5 and TRBJ1-2; TRBD1 matches 12 bases. V lost 5 bases to trimming and J lost 7 bases; unmatched junction nucleotides: 8. Germline V gene lookup returns CDR1 MNHEY and CDR2 SVGAGI. The length of the CDR3 is 15 residues. The CDR3 DNA is TGTGCCAGCAGTCGAACCGGGACAGGGGGCCTTGGCTACACCTTC. Amino acid sequence: CASSRTGTGGLGYTF.

The chain employs TRBV2 and TRBJ1-5; D is unresolved. V shed 1 base and J shed 1 base, with 5 bases lying between them. The CDR3 runs to 14 residues. Germline loops: CDR1 SNHLY, CDR2 FYNNEI. CDR3 sequence (DNA): TGTGCCAGCAGTGAAGGGCGGAGCAATCAGCCCCAGCATTTT. Translating gives CASSEGRSNQPQHF.

The chain employs TRBV5-3 and TRBJ2-2; 8 bases line up with TRBD1. TRBV5-3 is an ORF, with its function uncertain. The CDR3 extends over 15 amino acids. J gave up 1 base and V 2 bases, and 1 base lay outside the gene matches. CDR3 in DNA: TGTGCCAGAAGCTTCGGGACAGGGAACACCGGGGAGCTGTTTTTT. It specifies CARSFGTGNTGELFF.

Here the CDR3 DNA reads TGTGCCAGCATGTACGGTACCTACGAGCAGTACTTC. Translated, it gives CASMYGTYEQYF. The rearrangement links TRBV28 to TRBJ2-7; D uncertain. The CDR3 runs 12 residues. V was pared by 7 bases and J by 2 bases, with 9 bases between. In germline, CDR1 is MDHEN, CDR2 SYDVKM.

This chain connects TRBV7-3 to TRBJ2-7; tentatively, D is TRBD2 (6 bases). There are 19 residues in the CDR3. Germline CDR1 reads SGHTA; CDR2 reads FQGTGA. Trimming stripped 5 bases from V and 3 bases from J, with 29 bases between. CDR3 in amino acids: CASSPPLTGTVVRIYEQYF. The CDR3 DNA reads TGTGCCAGCAGCCCGCCTCTGACCGGGACTGTGGTTCGAATCTACGAGCAGTACTTC.

The V call is TRBV5-6, the J call TRBJ2-3; the D gene is possibly TRBD1 (5 bases). Trimming removed 3 bases from V and 4 bases from J, with 12 bases in between. Germline V gives CDR1 SGHDT, CDR2 YYEEEE. This CDR3 spans 14 amino acids. In DNA form, the CDR3 reads TGTGCCAGCAGCTCCGCCATAGGGGCAGATACGCAGTATTTT. It translates to CASSSAIGADTQYF.

The rearrangement uses TRBV5-3 and TRBJ1-1, with D perhaps TRBD1 (5 bases). TRBV5-3 counts as an open reading frame of uncertain function. This CDR3 region has 12 residues. Trimming shortened V by 4 bases and J by 5 bases, and 9 bases separated the two germline ends. The CDR3 spells CARSGGGTEAFF. CDR3 sequence (DNA): TGTGCCAGAAGCGGGGGGGGGACTGAAGCTTTCTTT.

The chain has TRBV4-2 and TRBJ1-5; weak D call: TRBD1 (5 bases). The V gene lost 0 bases and the J gene lost 6 bases, with 9 bases spanning the gap. The CDR3 consists of 14 residues. Germline CDR1 reads LGHNA; CDR2 reads YNFKEQ. The CDR3 coding sequence is TGTGCCAGCAGCCAAGACAGGGCGGTTCAGCCCCAGCATTTT. Translating it yields CASSQDRAVQPQHF.

This chain joins TRBV11-2 and TRBJ1-2; TRBD1 agrees at 7 bases. The CDR3 has 13 amino acids. Germline V CDR1 and CDR2: SGHAT, FQNNGV. Unmatched junction bases numbered 7, after V lost 8 bases and J lost 4 bases. In DNA, the CDR3 is TGTGCCAGCTCTAAGACAGGGTTCTATGGCTACACCTTC. Translation gives CASSKTGFYGYTF. Using reference TRBV11-2 and TRBJ1-2 for the parts outside the CDR3, the full variable domain is EAGVAQSPRYKIIEKRQSVAFWCNPISGHATLYWYQQILGQGPKLLIQFQNNGVVDDSQLPKDRFSAERLKGVDSTLKIQPAKLEDSAVYLCASSKTGFYGYTFGSGTRLTVV.

The chain uses TRBV29-1 and TRBJ1-2; D is undetermined. The CDR3 loop spans 11 amino acids. V was shortened by 2 bases and J by 8 bases, with 9 bases between the two germline ends. The V gene's germline CDR1 is SQVTM and CDR2 ANQGSEA. The CDR3 loop reads CSVERENGYTF. The CDR3 nucleotides are TGCAGCGTTGAAAGGGAGAACGGCTACACCTTC.

The V gene is TRBV7-9, the J gene TRBJ2-1; 10 bases map to TRBD1. V dropped 3 bases and J dropped 5; count of bases not matched to a gene: 10. Germline assignment: CDR1 SEHNR and CDR2 FQNEAQ (reference sequence). This CDR3 is 17 amino acids long. The CDR3 coding sequence is TGTGCCAGCAGCTTCCCCCGGGACAGGGGTTCCAACAATGAGCAGTTCTTC. Translating it yields CASSFPRDRGSNNEQFF.

With regard to this clone: A read error may account for a junction end that differs from germline. The chain combines TRBV6-6 with TRBJ1-3; maybe TRBD1 (6 bases). This CDR3 is built from 16 residues. CDR1 is MNHNY and CDR2 is SVGAGI in the germline V gene (reference sequence). The CDR3 DNA sequence: TGTGCCAGCAGTTACTCGGGCAGGGGTTTAAAAAACAACATATATTTT. Its protein is CASSYSGRGLKNNIYF.

Written as DNA, the CDR3 is TGCGCCAGCAGCGCAGGGTCGTTCCAAGAGACCCAGTACTTC. Its protein product is CASSAGSFQETQYF. The chain couples TRBV5-1 to TRBJ2-5; a possible D gene is TRBD1 (5 bases). Germline values: CDR1 SGHRS, CDR2 YFSETQ. This CDR3 region has 14 residues. The V end lost 4 bases, the J end lost 1 base, and 11 bases lay between the germline ends.

The chain uses TRBV5-1 and TRBJ2-1, with D perhaps matching TRBD2 (5 bases). CDR1 SGHRS and CDR2 YFSETQ come from the germline V gene. The CDR3 contains 14 residues. V lost 5 bases and J lost 7, with 16 bases in between. CDR3: CASSPLVPGNEQFF. In DNA, the CDR3 is TGCGCCAGCAGTCCGCTGGTCCCGGGGAATGAGCAGTTCTTC.

The chain recombines TRBV18 with TRBJ2-1; 7 bases line up with TRBD1. The CDR3 sequence is 14 residues long. The germline V gene encodes CDR1 KGHSH and CDR2 LQKENI. Trimming removed 6 bases from V and 5 bases from J; junction bases left unmatched: 7. DNA for the CDR3: TGTGCCAGCTCGCCAGGGACAGTACACAATGAGCAGTTCTTC. It translates to CASSPGTVHNEQFF. The entire variable domain, with the rest obtained from reference TRBV18 and TRBJ2-1, is as follows: NAGVMQNPRHLVRRRGQEARLRCSPMKGHSHVYWYRQLPEEGLKFMVYLQKENIIDESGMPKERFSAEFPKEGPSILRIQQVVRGDSAAYFCASSPGTVHNEQFFGPGTRLTVL.

This chain links TRBV5-1 with TRBJ1-6, with TRBD1 matching 7 bases. The germline gives CDR1 SGHRS, CDR2 YFSETQ. After removal of 4 bases from V and 7 bases from J, the junction contained 11 bases not matched to a gene. This CDR3 comprises 16 residues. For the CDR3, the DNA is TGCGCCAGCAGCAAAACTACGGGACAGCAAAATTCACCCCTCCACTTT. Its protein product is CASSKTTGQQNSPLHF.

The chain carries TRBV5-1 and TRBJ1-2, with 12 positions matching TRBD1. Germline V gene sequence: CDR1 SGHRS, CDR2 YFSETQ. The CDR3 contains 12 residues. The V and J ends lost 7 bases and 8 bases, in that order; junction bases with no gene match: 3. The CDR3 region is CASGDRGQGYTF. CDR3 nucleotides: TGCGCCAGCGGGGACAGGGGGCAGGGCTACACCTTC.